The T cell receptor beta chain described here comes from a study of cytomegalovirus exposure and HLA in healthy donors. Notes on the study in general: Later analysis reportedly placed an Asian-associated ancestry cluster below the approximately 650-donor mean in N-insertions.

Turning to this clone: The target antigen is unknown.

V lost 6 bases, J lost 1 base, and 11 bases lay in between. Looked up from germline, CDR1 is MDHEN and CDR2 is SYDVKM. There are 14 residues in the CDR3. PCR amplification relied on 60 Vbeta primers (plus 13 Jbeta primers). Produced via immunoSEQ multiplex PCR; TCRdb's table is partial and in-frame only. The sample holds around 170,000 clones, around 75% seen once. The V call is TRBV28, the J call TRBJ2-3, with D possibly matching TRBD2 (5 bases). Sequencing input: PBMCs. The sequence came from a man between 35 and 55 years old in good health and CMV-seropositive. The CDR3 region is CASSSLRGTDTQYF. The CDR3 DNA is TGTGCCAGCAGCAGCCTGCGGGGCACAGATACGCAGTATTTT.